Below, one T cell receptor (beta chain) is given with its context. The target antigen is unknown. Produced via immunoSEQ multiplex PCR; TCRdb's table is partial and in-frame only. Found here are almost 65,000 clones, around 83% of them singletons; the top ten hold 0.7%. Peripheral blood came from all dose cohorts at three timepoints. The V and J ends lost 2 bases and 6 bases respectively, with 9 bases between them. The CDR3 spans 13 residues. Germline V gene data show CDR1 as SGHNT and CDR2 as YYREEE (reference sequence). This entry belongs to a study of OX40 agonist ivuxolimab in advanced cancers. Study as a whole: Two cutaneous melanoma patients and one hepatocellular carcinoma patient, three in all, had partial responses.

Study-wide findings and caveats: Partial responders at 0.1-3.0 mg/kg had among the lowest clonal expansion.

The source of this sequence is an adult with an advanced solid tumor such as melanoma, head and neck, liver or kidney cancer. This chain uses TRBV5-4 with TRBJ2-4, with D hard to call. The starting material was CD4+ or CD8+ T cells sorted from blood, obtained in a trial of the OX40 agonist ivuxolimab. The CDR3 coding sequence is TGTGCCAGCAGCTTACGTCACCTAAACATTCAGTACTTC. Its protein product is CASSLRHLNIQYF.